The rows below give T cell receptor beta chains drawn from one sample of a study of cytomegalovirus exposure and HLA in healthy donors. TCRdb's copy holds only in-frame clones and misses some; the assay was immunoSEQ multiplex PCR. The repertoire holds approximately 120,000 clones, with 70% to 90% as singletons. Specimen: PBMCs. These receptors were collected from a woman under 30 in good health and CMV-seronegative. CDR3s include the opening cysteine and the closing phenylalanine or tryptophan. A D gene is named only where the DNA matches it firmly. Only some rows state a clone size, as once, few, many or a class for expanded clones.

>TRBV4-1|NA|TRBJ2-2|TRBD2
CASSQDFSGAGGELFF
TGCGCCAGCAGCCAAGATTTTAGCGGGGCCGGGGGGGAGCTGTTTTTT
>TRBV7-8|NA|TRBJ2-1|TRBD2
CASSLARSGRLSEQFF
TGTGCCAGCAGCTTAGCGAGGAGCGGGAGGTTAAGTGAGCAGTTCTTC
>TRBV5-1|NA|TRBJ2-7|NA
CASSSSRQGSYEQYF
TGCGCCAGCAGCTCCAGCCGGCAGGGCTCCTACGAGCAGTACTTC
>TRBV18|few|TRBJ1-1|NA
CASSPTGNTEAFF
TGTGCCAGCTCACCGACGGGGAACACTGAAGCTTTCTTT
>TRBV7-3|NA|TRBJ2-1|NA
CASRQSGSNNEQFF
TGTGCCAGCAGACAAAGCGGCAGCAACAATGAGCAGTTCTTC
>TRBV5-6|NA|TRBJ1-5|TRBD1
CASSPYRTGINQPQHF
TGTGCCAGCAGTCCCTATCGGACAGGAATCAATCAGCCCCAGCATTTT
>TRBV7-3|NA|TRBJ2-2|NA
CASSPRANTGELFF
TGTGCCAGCAGCCCCCGAGCAAACACCGGGGAGCTGTTTTTT
>TRBV6-4|NA|TRBJ2-6|NA
CASSSSGPSGANVLTF
TGTGCCAGCAGTTCCTCCGGTCCATCTGGGGCCAACGTCCTGACTTTC
>TRBV5-5|NA|TRBJ2-1|TRBD2
CASSEYGGRLGGYNEQFF
TGTGCCAGCAGCGAATACGGGGGGAGACTAGGCGGGTACAATGAGCAGTTCTTC
>TRBV7-9|NA|TRBJ2-3|TRBD2
CASSPGLAASTDTQYF
TGTGCCAGCAGTCCCGGACTAGCGGCTAGCACAGATACGCAGTATTTT
>TRBV5-6|NA|TRBJ2-5|NA
CASSSSYQETQYF
TGTGCCAGCAGCTCGTCGTACCAAGAGACCCAGTACTTC
>TRBV7-6|NA|TRBJ1-5|NA
CASSWDWNQPQHF
TGTGCCAGCAGCTGGGACTGGAATCAGCCCCAGCATTTT
>TRBV6-5|NA|TRBJ2-7|TRBD1
CASSRDRGYEQYF
TGTGCCAGCAGTCGGGACAGGGGCTACGAGCAGTACTTC
>TRBV5-1|NA|TRBJ2-7|TRBD1
CASSAGTGLYEQYF
TGCGCCAGTTCCGCCGGGACAGGGCTTTACGAGCAGTACTTC
>TRBV7-9|NA|TRBJ1-2|TRBD1
CASSPTGVPNYGYTF
TGTGCCAGCAGTCCAACAGGGGTCCCTAACTATGGCTACACCTTC
>TRBV9|few|TRBJ1-6|TRBD1
CASSVGTGGDNSPLHF
TGTGCCAGCAGCGTAGGGACAGGAGGGGATAATTCACCCCTCCACTTT
>TRBV5-1|few|TRBJ2-1|NA
CASNLGKRPLNANEQFF
TGCGCCAGCAACCTAGGTAAAAGACCTCTTAACGCTAATGAGCAGTTCTTC
>TRBV11-3|NA|TRBJ2-1|NA
CASSNGAVYNAEQFF
TGTGCCAGCAGCAATGGGGCAGTATACAATGCGGAGCAGTTCTTC
>TRBV30|NA|TRBJ1-2|NA
CASYRANYGYTF
TGTGCCTCGTACAGGGCTAACTATGGCTACACCTTC
>TRBV28|NA|TRBJ2-6|TRBD1
CASNPGQGVGANVLTF
TGTGCCAGCAACCCGGGACAGGGGGTCGGGGCCAACGTCCTGACTTTC
>TRBV7-2|NA|TRBJ1-1|NA
CASSGGAETGGTEAFF
TGTGCCAGCAGCGGAGGGGCAGAGACCGGGGGCACTGAAGCTTTCTTT
>TRBV30|NA|TRBJ1-2|TRBD1
CAWPNRGPLGGYTF
TGTGCCTGGCCGAACAGGGGTCCGCTCGGTGGCTACACCTTC
>TRBV15|once|TRBJ2-7|NA
CATSRSFVGAGAHEQYF
TGTGCCACCAGCAGATCCTTTGTAGGGGCTGGGGCCCACGAGCAGTACTTC
>TRBV5-1|NA|TRBJ2-7|TRBD2
CASSGGTRHEQYF
TGCGCCAGCAGCGGAGGGACTAGACACGAGCAGTACTTC
>TRBV10-1|once|TRBJ2-5|NA
CASSGRRRRKETQYF
TGCGCCAGCAGTGGCCGCAGGAGGAGAAAAGAGACCCAGTACTTC
>TRBV5-4|NA|TRBJ1-2|NA
CASSLDAGKQDGYTF
TGTGCCAGCAGCTTGGATGCGGGTAAGCAGGACGGCTACACCTTC
>TRBV5-3|NA|TRBJ2-7|TRBD2
CARSPGTSGSLGGYEQYF
TGTGCCAGAAGCCCAGGGACTAGCGGGTCGCTAGGGGGCTACGAGCAGTACTTC
>TRBV7-9|NA|TRBJ2-1|TRBD1
CASSSPRTGGNEQFF
TGTGCCAGCAGCTCCCCTCGGACAGGGGGCAATGAGCAGTTCTTC
>TRBV19|NA|TRBJ1-1|NA
CASSTRQDPNTEAFF
TGTGCCAGTAGTACGCGACAGGACCCGAACACTGAAGCTTTCTTT
>TRBV6-1|NA|TRBJ1-5|NA
CASSEGGRNQPQHF
TGTGCCAGCAGTGAAGGCGGGAGAAATCAGCCCCAGCATTTT
>TRBV6-1|many|TRBJ1-2|TRBD1
CASSERDRARGGYTF
TGTGCCAGCAGTGAAAGGGACAGGGCGAGAGGTGGCTACACCTTC
>TRBV9|NA|TRBJ2-3|NA
CASSRLGGIITDTQYF
TGTGCCAGCAGCCGACTCGGGGGTATAATCACAGATACGCAGTATTTT
>TRBV27|NA|TRBJ1-2|NA
CASSLSMAYGYTF
TGTGCCAGCAGTTTATCGATGGCCTATGGCTACACCTTC
>TRBV6-1|NA|TRBJ2-7|TRBD1
CASSDPTTGPVSYEQYF
TGTGCCAGCAGTGACCCCACGACAGGGCCTGTCTCCTACGAGCAGTACTTC
>TRBV6-1|once|TRBJ2-5|TRBD1
CASRTGTGETQYF
TGTGCCAGCAGGACCGGGACAGGAGAGACCCAGTACTTC
>TRBV25-1|NA|TRBJ1-2|NA
CASKRGDGYTF
TGTGCCAGCAAGCGGGGGGACGGCTACACCTTC
>TRBV7-9|NA|TRBJ2-2|NA
CASSLLYTGELFF
TGTGCCAGCAGCTTATTATACACAGGGGAGCTGTTTTTT
>TRBV28|NA|TRBJ2-1|TRBD2
CASIFSGGQNNEQFF
TGTGCCAGCATTTTTAGCGGGGGGCAAAACAATGAGCAGTTCTTC
>TRBV7-3|NA|TRBJ2-2|TRBD2
CASGPTSGETNTGELFF
TGTGCCAGCGGCCCAACTAGCGGGGAGACCAACACCGGGGAGCTGTTTTTT
>TRBV7-2|NA|TRBJ2-7|NA
CASSLLNSPTYEQYF
TGTGCCAGCAGCCTCTTGAATAGCCCAACCTACGAGCAGTACTTC
>TRBV28|NA|TRBJ1-5|TRBD1
CASSSGQVNQPQHF
TGTGCCAGCAGTTCCGGACAGGTTAATCAGCCCCAGCATTTT
>TRBV15|NA|TRBJ1-2|TRBD1
CATSRWPRDRGDPHGYTF
TGTGCCACCAGCCGATGGCCGCGGGACAGGGGGGATCCACATGGCTACACCTTC